The present TCR beta chain was sequenced within a study of naive and memory T cell subsets. Study conclusions and caveats: This RNA-based method may be sensitive to activation-related transcript changes.

This clonotype showed up many times. Its antigen remains unknown. Treatment described: skin biopsy from PPD injection site in Mantoux-positive individual. A UMI-containing oligonucleotide was joined by 3' ligation to the TCR cDNA template. This CDR3 region has 15 residues. Germline V gene lookup returns CDR1 LGHNA and CDR2 YNFKEQ. V lost 1 base and J 3 bases, leaving 13 bases between the germline ends. The SP2 primer and nested alpha and beta constant region primers amplified ligated cDNA in four rounds. In TCRdb, the UMI-ligation and nested PCR reads were re-called with MiXCR into one record per CDR3 protein. Among roughly 36,000 distinct CDR3 sequences listed, 8% to 13% were seen once.

The clonotype comes from an adult in good health. The input for sequencing was skin, taken from a tuberculin skin test site. The chain carries TRBV4-2 and TRBJ2-7; TRBD2 might be the D (7 bases). In DNA form, the CDR3 reads TGTGCCAGCAGCCAAGCGGCGGGGGCCCTCTACGAGCAGTACTTC. Its protein is CASSQAAGALYEQYF.